These 32 T cell receptor beta chains came from one sample sequenced in a study of T cells after yellow fever vaccination. Each CDR3 protein gets one entry after TCRdb re-called the 5' RACE reads with MiXCR. The table shows some 390,000 distinct CDR3 sequences, with more than 5.5% occurring only once. The sample here was PBMCs, taken 5 days after the yellow fever booster vaccination. The receptors come from a man younger than 45 who received the YFV17D yellow fever vaccine.

This clonotype was observed at least ten times. V gene TRBV6-6 combines with J gene TRBJ1-5; no clear D gene. The CDR3 spans 11 residues. V lost 6 bases and J lost 11, with 11 bases in between. Germline CDR1 MNHNY, CDR2 SVGAGI (reference sequence). The DNA of the CDR3 is TGTGCCAGCAGGGGTCCGTGGGCCCAGCATTTT. The encoded protein is CASRGPWAQHF.

There are many counts of this clonotype. The chain employs TRBV28 and TRBJ1-1; no reliable D call. This CDR3 has 13 amino acids. Germline V gives CDR1 MDHEN, CDR2 SYDVKM. V gave up 4 bases and J gave up 7 bases, with 13 bases separating them. The CDR3 DNA is TGTGCCAGCAGTTCCCATCAGTTGGGTGAAGCTTTCTTT. Protein: CASSSHQLGEAFF.

This clonotype was seen repeatedly, ten times or more. The chain recombines TRBV20-1 with TRBJ2-3; no clear D gene. Germline lookup yields CDR1 DFQATT and CDR2 SNEGSKA (reference sequence). The CDR3 covers 12 residues. Trimming pared 3 bases from V and 6 bases from J, leaving 10 bases between. CDR3 nucleotides: TGCAGTGCTAGTAATATCCTCGATACGCAGTATTTT. The encoded protein is CSASNILDTQYF.

This clonotype has a handful of counts. This chain joins TRBV19 and TRBJ2-6; perhaps TRBD1 as D (5 bases). V was cut by 4 bases and J by 1 base, with 8 bases left in between. This CDR3 region has 15 residues. The germline V gene has CDR1 LNHDA and CDR2 SQIVND (reference sequence). CDR3 nucleotide sequence: TGTGCCAGTAGTACCCCAGGGTCTGGGGCCAACGTCCTGACTTTC. Translated, it gives CASSTPGSGANVLTF.

This clonotype was recorded many times. The V gene is TRBV10-3, the J gene TRBJ2-1; D possibly corresponds to TRBD2 (6 bases). Germline CDR1 ENHRY, CDR2 SYGVKD. The CDR3 has 15 amino acids. V was shortened by 1 base and J by 7 bases, with 14 bases between the two germline ends. The CDR3 reads CAISEFIGSSNEQFF. In nucleotides, the CDR3 is TGTGCCATCAGTGAGTTTATCGGGAGTTCGAATGAGCAGTTCTTC.

There are many counts of this clonotype. The genes are TRBV6-1 and TRBJ1-5, with 9 positions matching TRBD1. CDR1 is MNHNS and CDR2 is SASEGT in the germline V gene. V was clipped by 6 bases and J by 4 bases; unmatched bases: 25. This CDR3 has 21 amino acids. This CDR3 reads CASSEQGGGQGLWYSNQPQHF. CDR3 in DNA: TGTGCCAGCAGCGAACAAGGTGGGGGACAGGGACTTTGGTATTCTAATCAGCCCCAGCATTTT.

The chain recombines TRBV21-1 with TRBJ2-1; the D call TRBD1 from the table was never checked on the DNA. TRBV21-1 is given as a pseudogene. The CDR3 has 18 residues. DNA of the CDR3: TGTGCCAGCAGCAAGATGGACAGGGGGCAGATTTTCTACAATGAGCAGTTCTTC. It is translated as CASSKMDRGQIFYNEQFF.

This clonotype was recorded at least ten times. The chain uses TRBV29-1 and TRBJ2-3; D not certain. The germline V and J ends were trimmed by 6 bases and 1 base, with 17 bases remaining between them. From germline, CDR1 is SQVTM and CDR2 ANQGSEA. This CDR3 region has 15 residues. CDR3 bases: TGCAGCGTGGCCCCCCGGAAGTTGGGCACAGATACGCAGTATTTT. The encoded protein is CSVAPRKLGTDTQYF.

This clonotype was seen many times. V gene TRBV5-1 combines with J gene TRBJ2-7; tentatively, D is TRBD1 or TRBD2 (6 bases each). V lost 5 bases to trimming and J lost 3 bases, with 18 bases between them. This CDR3 contains 15 residues. Germline V gene lookup returns CDR1 SGHRS and CDR2 YFSETQ. Written as DNA, the CDR3 is TGCGCCAGCAGTTTCGGGGGCGCAGGACTCTACGAGCAGTACTTC. Protein: CASSFGGAGLYEQYF.

This clonotype appeared many times. The chain uses TRBV10-1 and TRBJ2-3; unclear D gene. V was clipped by 7 bases and J by 5 bases, with 13 bases between them. The CDR3 contains 13 residues. Germline V gene sequence: CDR1 WNHNN, CDR2 SYGVQD (reference sequence). DNA of the CDR3: TGCGCCAGCACTTTTGTTGATCGAGATACGCAGTATTTT. As protein: CASTFVDRDTQYF.

The rearrangement uses TRBV12-5 and TRBJ2-2; a possible D gene is TRBD2 (5 bases). Germline assignment: CDR1 LGHNT and CDR2 FRNRAP. CDR3 length: 15 amino acids. Between the trimmed V and J ends, which lost 6 bases and 1 base, there was a span of 12 bases. CDR3 loop: CASGSQRRNTGELFF. CDR3 nucleotides: TGTGCTAGTGGCTCCCAGCGGAGGAACACCGGGGAGCTGTTTTTT.

This chain connects TRBV20-1 to TRBJ2-7; TRBD2 matches 10 bases. The germline V gene has CDR1 DFQATT and CDR2 SNEGSKA (reference sequence). After removal of 5 bases from V and 6 bases from J, the junction contained 7 bases not matched to a gene. The CDR3 has 13 amino acids. The CDR3 reads CSAFLAGASEQYF. Here the CDR3 DNA reads TGCAGTGCTTTTCTAGCGGGAGCGAGCGAGCAGTACTTC.

The chain combines TRBV29-1 with TRBJ2-1; no reliable D call. Germline CDR1 reads SQVTM; CDR2 reads ANQGSEA. V was clipped by 4 bases and J by 0 bases, with 10 bases between them. The CDR3 spans 14 residues. This CDR3 reads CSVVAPDSYNEQFF. In nucleotides, the CDR3 is TGCAGCGTTGTGGCGCCCGACTCCTACAATGAGCAGTTCTTC.

This clonotype was observed a handful of times. The chain recombines TRBV6-5 with TRBJ2-2; 12 bases line up with TRBD2. J gave up 3 bases and V 2 bases, and 4 bases lay outside the gene matches. The CDR3 sequence is 17 residues long. Germline CDR1 reads MNHEY; CDR2 reads SVGAGI. The chain's CDR3 is CASSYLAGGTYTGELFF. DNA for the CDR3: TGTGCCAGCAGTTACCTAGCGGGAGGGACGTACACCGGGGAGCTGTTTTTT.

The chain is built from TRBV6-5 and TRBJ1-2; D ambiguous. Trimming pared 4 bases from V and 4 bases from J, leaving 16 bases between. Germline assignment: CDR1 MNHEY and CDR2 SVGAGI. The CDR3 loop spans 15 amino acids. In DNA, the CDR3 is TGTGCCAGCAGTTTTACTGGACCGGGAGGCTATGGCTACACCTTC. As protein: CASSFTGPGGYGYTF.

This clonotype was detected a few times. V gene TRBV5-4 combines with J gene TRBJ2-3; 8 nucleotides agree with TRBD2. CDR3 length equals 17 residues. The junction had 13 bases not matched to a gene; V was cut back by 4 bases and J by 3 bases. Germline assignment: CDR1 SGHNT and CDR2 YYREEE (reference sequence). The CDR3 here is CASSPWWREEGTDTQYF. DNA for the CDR3: TGTGCCAGCAGCCCATGGTGGCGGGAGGAAGGAACAGATACGCAGTATTTT. The full variable domain, with the rest looked up from reference TRBV5-4 and TRBJ2-3, is ETGVTQSPTHLIKTRGQQVTLRCSSQSGHNTVSWYQQALGQGPQFIFQYYREEENGRGNFPPRFSGLQFPNYSSELNVNALELDDSALYLCASSPWWREEGTDTQYFGPGTRLTVL.

The chain employs TRBV20-1 and TRBJ2-3; D not resolved. The CDR3 has 13 amino acids. Germline lookup yields CDR1 DFQATT and CDR2 SNEGSKA (reference sequence). V lost 3 bases and J 0 bases, leaving 7 bases between the germline ends. Here the CDR3 DNA reads TGCAGTGCTAGCTCCCGCAGCACAGATACGCAGTATTTT. The encoded protein is CSASSRSTDTQYF.

This clonotype showed up just a few times. This chain joins TRBV6-2 or TRBV6-3 and TRBJ2-7; 10 bases are shared with TRBD2. The V segment lost 6 bases and the J segment 4 bases; nucleotides outside the gene matches: 3. The CDR3 extends over 13 amino acids. Germline values: CDR1 MNHEY, CDR2 SVGEGT. The CDR3 loop reads CASRLAGRYEQYF. Here the CDR3 DNA reads TGTGCCAGCAGACTAGCGGGACGGTACGAGCAGTACTTC.

This clonotype was detected many times. J is TRBJ1-1 and V is TRBV27; no clear D. The CDR3 runs 14 residues. V was cut by 2 bases and J by 4 bases, with 11 bases left in between. Germline CDR1 and CDR2: MNHEY and SMNVEV (reference sequence). The chain's CDR3 is CASSLSGRSTEAFF. CDR3 in DNA: TGTGCCAGCAGTTTAAGCGGCAGAAGCACTGAAGCTTTCTTT.

V usage is TRBV29-1 and J usage is TRBJ2-5; a weak D match, TRBD1 (6 bases). Germline assignment: CDR1 SQVTM and CDR2 ANQGSEA. The CDR3 covers 12 residues. Trimming stripped 5 bases from V and 5 bases from J, with 12 bases between. This chain's CDR3 is CSVSRGGETQYF. The CDR3 nucleotides are TGCAGCGTTAGCAGGGGCGGCGAGACCCAGTACTTC.

This clonotype has only a few counts. The V gene is TRBV27, the J gene TRBJ2-1, with TRBD2 matching 14 bases. V dropped 5 bases and J dropped 10; count of bases not matched to a gene: 10. CDR1 and CDR2 from the germline V gene are MNHEY and SMNVEV (reference sequence). The CDR3 is 16 residues long. CDR3 loop: CASSPLTSGRAGEQFF. The CDR3 DNA follows: TGTGCCAGCAGTCCCTTGACTAGCGGGAGGGCGGGCGAGCAGTTCTTC.

There are a few counts of this clonotype. This chain uses TRBV7-2 with TRBJ2-2, with TRBD1 as a possible D gene (5 bases). CDR3 size: 14 residues. V was cut by 5 bases and J by 1 base, with 8 bases left in between. Germline values: CDR1 SGHTA, CDR2 FQGNSA. The CDR3 DNA follows: TGTGCCAGCAGCGACAGCGAGAACACCGGGGAGCTGTTTTTT. Its protein is CASSDSENTGELFF.

Regarding this clonotype: Since a much larger clone is just one base distant, this may be a read error. The gene calls are TRBV7-2 and TRBJ2-3; the D gene is possibly TRBD1 (5 bases). The CDR3 length is 14 residues. V lost 5 bases, J lost 8 bases, and 17 bases lay in between. CDR1 is SGHTA, CDR2 FQGNSA, per germline. The CDR3 is CASSQGTPSVTQYF. In DNA, the CDR3 is TGTGCCAGCAGCCAGGGAACTCCTTCGGTTACGCAGTATTTT.

This clonotype was found a few times. The V and J genes are TRBV7-2 and TRBJ2-3; D might be TRBD1 or TRBD2, each matching 5 bases. Trimming took 8 bases from V and 6 from J, leaving 18 bases between them. The CDR3 spans 14 residues. In germline, CDR1 is SGHTA, CDR2 FQGNSA. The CDR3 loop is CASARRVGPDTQYF. In nucleotides, the CDR3 is TGTGCCAGCGCTAGACGAGTGGGACCGGATACGCAGTATTTT.

This clonotype was counted a few times. The chain has TRBV20-1 and TRBJ2-7; 12 nucleotides match TRBD2. CDR1 and CDR2 from the germline V gene are DFQATT and SNEGSKA (reference sequence). This CDR3 spans 15 amino acids. Losses at the gene ends were 3 bases for V and 3 bases for J; bases not matched to a gene: 6. In DNA form, the CDR3 reads TGCAGTGCTAGTTCATCGACTAGCGGGGGCTACGAGCAGTACTTC. It translates to CSASSSTSGGYEQYF.

This clonotype was found a few times. This chain connects TRBV18 to TRBJ2-5; D call uncertain. Looked up from germline, CDR1 is KGHSH and CDR2 is LQKENI. The V end lost 3 bases, the J end lost 3 bases, and 14 bases lay between the germline ends. The CDR3 contains 15 residues. The CDR3 DNA reads TGTGCCAGCTCACCGCCGAACACCCCCAAAGAGACCCAGTACTTC. Its protein product is CASSPPNTPKETQYF.

The chain recombines TRBV5-1 with TRBJ1-4; TRBD1 matches at 7 bases. J gave up 7 bases and V 4 bases, and 10 bases lay outside the gene matches. The V gene's germline CDR1 is SGHRS and CDR2 YFSETQ. The CDR3 sequence is 15 residues long. The CDR3 nucleotides read TGCGCCAGCAGCCACGGGGACAGAGACGGTGAAAAACTGTTTTTT. This gives the protein CASSHGDRDGEKLFF.

This clonotype showed up many times. The chain employs TRBV5-1 and TRBJ2-4; D unresolved. Deletions cut 0 bases from V and 8 bases from J, with 12 bases between. The CDR3 is 14 residues long. Germline V gives CDR1 SGHRS, CDR2 YFSETQ. CDR3 nucleotide sequence: TGCGCCAGCAGCTTGGGAGGTTTGGCCGACATTCAGTACTTC. It yields the protein CASSLGGLADIQYF.

This rearrangement joins TRBV10-3 to TRBJ1-5; D might be TRBD1 (5 bases). The CDR3 spans 12 residues. From germline, CDR1 is ENHRY and CDR2 SYGVKD. Trimming took 4 bases from V and 4 from J, leaving 5 bases between them. For the CDR3, the DNA is TGTGCCATCAGTGGGACAAATCAGCCCCAGCATTTT. This gives the protein CAISGTNQPQHF.

There are many counts of this clonotype. The chain employs TRBV12-3 or TRBV12-4 and TRBJ2-1, with D tentatively TRBD1 or TRBD2 (6 bases each). Trimming stripped 10 bases from V and 6 bases from J, with 16 bases between. The CDR3 is made up of 13 amino acids. The DNA of the CDR3 is TGTGCCATTCGACCTAGGGGGGCCAATGAGCAGTTCTTC. Translated, it gives CAIRPRGANEQFF.

This clonotype was detected a few times. The V gene is TRBV28, the J gene TRBJ1-2; the match to TRBD1 covers 8 bases. Germline CDR1 is MDHEN and CDR2 is SYDVKM. The CDR3 spans 14 residues. V lost 7 bases to trimming and J lost 5 bases; unmatched junction nucleotides: 9. The CDR3 DNA is TGTGCCAGCAACCTTCAGACAGGGGCTTATGGCTACACCTTC. Residues: CASNLQTGAYGYTF.

This clonotype came up a few times. The chain has TRBV12-3 or TRBV12-4 and TRBJ1-6; D not certain. Trimming took off 2 bases at V and 8 bases at J, with 7 bases between the two ends. The CDR3 runs to 13 residues. The CDR3 DNA reads TGTGCCAGCAGTTTAAGAAGACATTCACCCCTCCACTTT. This translates into CASSLRRHSPLHF.